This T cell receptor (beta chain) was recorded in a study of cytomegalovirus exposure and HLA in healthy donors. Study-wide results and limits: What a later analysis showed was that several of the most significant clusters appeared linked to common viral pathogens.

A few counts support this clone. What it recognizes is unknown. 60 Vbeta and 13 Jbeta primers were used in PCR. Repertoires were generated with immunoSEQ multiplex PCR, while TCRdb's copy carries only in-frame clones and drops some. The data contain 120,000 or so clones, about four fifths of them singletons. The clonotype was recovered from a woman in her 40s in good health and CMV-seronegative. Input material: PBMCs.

In DNA, the CDR3 is TGTGCCTGGAGTGTAGGGCAGGGCCCCAAAAACATTCAGTACTTC. Translated, it gives CAWSVGQGPKNIQYF. The V and J genes are TRBV30 and TRBJ2-4; TRBD1 is a possible D gene (5 bases). This CDR3 contains 15 residues. V was trimmed by 0 bases and J by 2 bases, leaving 11 bases between them. The V gene's germline CDR1 is GTSNPN and CDR2 SVGIG (reference sequence).